One and the same sample provided the 16 T cell receptor beta chains below, sequenced in a study of T-cell reconstitution after alpha-beta-depleted transplantation in children. Unique molecular identifiers were used to barcode this TCRbeta library. TCRdb analysed the PCR reads with MiXCR anew, one entry per CDR3 protein. The table lists 500,000 to 750,000 distinct CDR3 sequences, 10% to 15% of them singletons. The source was PBMCs, mostly from graft donor cells, collected 360 days after TCRalphabeta/CD19-depleted stem cell transplant. These receptors were taken from a male patient between 10 and 17 years old who had a stem cell transplant for acute myeloid leukemia, so the T cells may come from the graft donor.

The chain joins TRBV5-6 to TRBJ2-7; D ambiguous. This CDR3 has 15 amino acids. With 4 bases removed from V and 2 bases from J, the gap between germline ends came to 16 bases. Looked up from germline, CDR1 is SGHDT and CDR2 is YYEEEE. CDR3 DNA sequence: TGTGCCAGCAGCCGTACCGGGCCTCGACCCTACGAGCAGTACTTC. Its translation is CASSRTGPRPYEQYF.

The chain carries TRBV4-2 and TRBJ1-5, with TRBD1 matching over 9 bases. Per the germline V gene, CDR1 is LGHNA and CDR2 is YNFKEQ. Germline trimming cut 4 bases from V and 1 base from J; bases unmatched to any gene: 8. This CDR3 region has 17 residues. The CDR3 reads CASSPPGTGLSNQPQHF. In DNA, the CDR3 is TGTGCCAGCAGCCCGCCAGGGACAGGGCTAAGCAATCAGCCCCAGCATTTT.

In DNA form, the CDR3 reads TGTGCCAGCAGTTTAGTAGGACTAGCGGGAGTGGAAGGCTACGAGCAGTACTTC. Protein product: CASSLVGLAGVEGYEQYF. The rearrangement links TRBV28 to TRBJ2-7, with 13 bases fitting TRBD2. The germline CDR1 and CDR2 sequences are MDHEN and SYDVKM. The CDR3 consists of 18 residues. The V and J ends lost 2 bases and 3 bases, in that order; junction bases with no gene match: 10.

This chain links TRBV20-1 with TRBJ2-5, with D unclear. The CDR3 totals 12 residues. Germline V gene sequence: CDR1 DFQATT, CDR2 SNEGSKA (reference sequence). Trimming shortened V by 5 bases and J by 1 base, and 8 bases separated the two germline ends. The CDR3 sequence is CSAPRVQETQYF. CDR3 in DNA: TGCAGTGCTCCTAGGGTCCAAGAGACCCAGTACTTC.

The chain carries TRBV20-1 and TRBJ2-3, with 12 bases that match TRBD1. The V gene end was trimmed by 5 bases and the J gene end by 5 bases; junction bases not matched to a gene: 11. Germline CDR1 and CDR2: DFQATT and SNEGSKA (reference sequence). The length of the CDR3 is 16 residues. CDR3 residues: CSAPFGDRGQGDTQYF. In DNA, the CDR3 is TGCAGTGCTCCCTTCGGGGACAGGGGGCAAGGAGATACGCAGTATTTT.

At least ten counts were recorded for this clonotype. V and J are TRBV20-1 and TRBJ2-7; a weak D match, TRBD1 (6 bases). The CDR3 extends over 10 amino acids. V lost 5 bases and J lost 4, with 6 bases in between. Per the germline V gene, CDR1 is DFQATT and CDR2 is SNEGSKA (reference sequence). Written as DNA, the CDR3 is TGCAGTGCTGGACAGTACGAGCAGTACTTC. Translated, it gives CSAGQYEQYF.

This clonotype was detected many times. The rearrangement uses TRBV10-3 and TRBJ2-7; weak D call: TRBD2 (5 bases). Trimming removed 3 bases at V and 5 bases at J, with 26 bases between. This CDR3 comprises 18 residues. Germline V gene sequence: CDR1 ENHRY, CDR2 SYGVKD. CDR3 coding DNA: TGTGCCATCAGTGATTTTGAGGGTCTCAACCATGCTCGGAACGAGCAGTACTTC. It codes for CAISDFEGLNHARNEQYF.

This sequence joins TRBV12-5 and TRBJ2-1, with 14 bases fitting TRBD2. With 3 bases clipped from V and 0 bases from J, the junction kept 16 bases outside the gene matches. Germline CDR1 is LGHNT and CDR2 is FRNRAP. CDR3 length: 22 amino acids. Here the CDR3 DNA reads TGTGCTAGTGGTTTCGCCCCATTGGGACTAGCGGGAGAAGTTGGCTCCTACAATGAGCAGTTCTTC. Translated: CASGFAPLGLAGEVGSYNEQFF.

This clonotype has a count of ten or more. The rearrangement uses TRBV21-1 and TRBJ1-1; TRBD1 is taken as the D call from the table, unchecked against the DNA. TRBV21-1 is described as a pseudogene. This CDR3 is 15 amino acids long. CDR3 region: CASSKAEGQRREAFF. The CDR3 coding sequence is TGTGCCAGCAGCAAAGCGGAGGGACAGCGAAGGGAAGCTTTCTTT.

The table lists this clonotype with a few counts. The chain recombines TRBV4-3 with TRBJ2-3; D remains ambiguous. Germline V gene data show CDR1 as LGHNA and CDR2 as YSLEER. The CDR3 is 15 residues long. The V end lost 0 bases, the J end lost 1 base, and 8 bases lay between the germline ends. The CDR3 region is CASSQDIVGTDTQYF. The CDR3 DNA follows: TGCGCCAGCAGCCAAGATATTGTGGGCACAGATACGCAGTATTTT.

The chain joins TRBV19 to TRBJ2-1, with 7 nucleotides matching TRBD2. Germline V gives CDR1 LNHDA, CDR2 SQIVND (reference sequence). The CDR3 has 13 residues. V was clipped by 1 base and J by 9 bases; unmatched bases: 3. This chain's CDR3 is CASSIGTRSEQFF. As DNA, the CDR3 is TGTGCCAGTAGTATAGGGACTAGGAGTGAGCAGTTCTTC.

In its sample, this clonotype was seen a few times. V is TRBV20-1 and J is TRBJ1-1; possibly TRBD1 for D (6 bases). The CDR3 runs to 12 residues. Per germline, CDR1 DFQATT and CDR2 SNEGSKA (reference sequence). The V end was cut by 6 bases, the J end by 7 bases, with 15 bases between. CDR3 coding DNA: TGCAGTGCGTACTACAGGGAGCGTGAAGCTTTCTTT. Residues: CSAYYREREAFF.

The table lists this clonotype with a few counts. V usage is TRBV20-1 and J usage is TRBJ2-3, with D uncertain. This CDR3 region has 13 residues. Germline CDR1 reads DFQATT; CDR2 reads SNEGSKA (reference sequence). Trimming stripped 3 bases from V and 3 bases from J, with 10 bases between. CDR3 in amino acids: CSASGIRTDTQYF. CDR3 DNA sequence: TGCAGTGCTAGTGGCATCCGTACAGATACGCAGTATTTT.

This clonotype came up a few times. The chain combines TRBV28 with TRBJ2-6; TRBD2 matches at 8 bases. Germline values: CDR1 MDHEN, CDR2 SYDVKM. Trimming took 6 bases from V and 2 from J; bases not matched to a gene: 6. CDR3 length equals 16 residues. The CDR3 reads CASSPLLAAGANVLTF. The CDR3 DNA is TGTGCCAGCAGCCCCCTACTAGCGGCTGGGGCCAACGTCCTGACTTTC.

The table lists this clonotype with many counts. The rearrangement joins TRBV20-1 to TRBJ2-5, with D tentatively TRBD2 (6 bases). Germline loops: CDR1 DFQATT, CDR2 SNEGSKA (reference sequence). The CDR3 loop spans 14 amino acids. Deletions cut 5 bases from V and 1 base from J, with 14 bases between. As DNA, the CDR3 is TGCAGTGCTCCCCGGGCGGGGACCCAAGAGACCCAGTACTTC. Translated: CSAPRAGTQETQYF.

The chain has TRBV5-1 and TRBJ2-5; maybe TRBD2 (5 bases). Trimming cost V 0 bases and J 8 bases, with 14 bases left between them. Germline values: CDR1 SGHRS, CDR2 YFSETQ. The CDR3 covers 14 residues. The CDR3 DNA is TGCGCCAGCAGCTTGGACGGGAATGGGGAAACCCAGTACTTC. It encodes CASSLDGNGETQYF.